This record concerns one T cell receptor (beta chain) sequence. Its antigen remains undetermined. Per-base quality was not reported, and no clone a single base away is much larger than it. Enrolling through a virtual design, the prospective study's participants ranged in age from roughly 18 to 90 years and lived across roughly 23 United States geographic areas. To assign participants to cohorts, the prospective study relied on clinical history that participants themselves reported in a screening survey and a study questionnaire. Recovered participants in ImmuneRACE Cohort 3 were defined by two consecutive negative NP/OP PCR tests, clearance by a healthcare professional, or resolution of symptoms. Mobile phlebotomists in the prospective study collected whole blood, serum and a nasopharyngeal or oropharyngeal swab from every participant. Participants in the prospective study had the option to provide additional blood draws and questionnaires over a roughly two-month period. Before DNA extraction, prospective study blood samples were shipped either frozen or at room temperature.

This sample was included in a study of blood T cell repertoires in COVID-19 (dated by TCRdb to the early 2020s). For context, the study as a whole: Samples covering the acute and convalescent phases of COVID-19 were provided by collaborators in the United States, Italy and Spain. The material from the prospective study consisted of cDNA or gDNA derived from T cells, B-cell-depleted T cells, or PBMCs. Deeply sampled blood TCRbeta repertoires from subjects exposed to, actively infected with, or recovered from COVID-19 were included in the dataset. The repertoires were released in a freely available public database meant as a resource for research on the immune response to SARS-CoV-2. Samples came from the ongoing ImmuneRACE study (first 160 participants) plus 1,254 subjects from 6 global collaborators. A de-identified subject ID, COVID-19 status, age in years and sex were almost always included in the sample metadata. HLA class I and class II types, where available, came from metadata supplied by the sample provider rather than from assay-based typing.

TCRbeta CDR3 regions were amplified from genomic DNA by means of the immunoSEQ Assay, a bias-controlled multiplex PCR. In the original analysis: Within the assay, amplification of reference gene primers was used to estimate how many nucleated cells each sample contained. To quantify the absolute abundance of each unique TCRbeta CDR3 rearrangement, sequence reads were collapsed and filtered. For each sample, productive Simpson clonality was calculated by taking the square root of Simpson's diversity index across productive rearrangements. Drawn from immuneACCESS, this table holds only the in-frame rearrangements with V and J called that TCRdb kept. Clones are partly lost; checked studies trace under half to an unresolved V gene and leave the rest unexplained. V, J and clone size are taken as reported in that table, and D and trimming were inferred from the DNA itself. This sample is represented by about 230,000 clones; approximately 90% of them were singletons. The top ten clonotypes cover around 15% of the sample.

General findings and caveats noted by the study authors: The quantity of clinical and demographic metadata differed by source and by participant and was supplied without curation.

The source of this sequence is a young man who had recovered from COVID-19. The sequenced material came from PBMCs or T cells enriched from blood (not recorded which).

The CDR3 reads CASSPRRGTKNIQYF. The sequence in DNA is TGTGCCAGCTCACCGCGAAGGGGTACCAAAAACATTCAGTACTTC. The rearrangement joined TRBV18 to TRBJ2-4; the D gene is possibly TRBD1, with 5 bases matching. V loses 3 bases of germline sequence and J loses 2 bases, and the interval between the two ends is 11 bases. From the cysteine through the phenylalanine, the CDR3 covers 15 amino acids. Only CDR3 DNA remains: 45 bases, in frame from the first base. Taken from the germline V gene, the CDR1 and CDR2 loops are KGHSH and LQKENI. With all but the CDR3 taken from the reference TRBV18 and TRBJ2-4 genes, the full variable domain is: NAGVMQNPRHLVRRRGQEARLRCSPMKGHSHVYWYRQLPEEGLKFMVYLQKENIIDESGMPKERFSAEFPKEGPSILRIQQVVRGDSAAYFCASSPRRGTKNIQYFGAGTRLSVL.